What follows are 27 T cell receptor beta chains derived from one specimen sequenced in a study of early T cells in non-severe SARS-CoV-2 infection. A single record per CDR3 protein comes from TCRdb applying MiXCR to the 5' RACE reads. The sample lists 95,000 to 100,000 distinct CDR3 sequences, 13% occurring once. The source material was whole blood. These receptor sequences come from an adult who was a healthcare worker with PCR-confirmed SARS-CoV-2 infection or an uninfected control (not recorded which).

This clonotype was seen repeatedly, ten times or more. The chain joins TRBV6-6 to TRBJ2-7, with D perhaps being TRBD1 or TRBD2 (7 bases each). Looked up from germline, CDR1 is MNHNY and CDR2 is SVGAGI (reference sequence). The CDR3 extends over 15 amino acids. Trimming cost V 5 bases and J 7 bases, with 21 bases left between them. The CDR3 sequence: CASSDPQGGSGEQYF. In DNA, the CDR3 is TGTGCCAGCAGTGACCCCCAGGGGGGGTCCGGGGAGCAGTACTTC.

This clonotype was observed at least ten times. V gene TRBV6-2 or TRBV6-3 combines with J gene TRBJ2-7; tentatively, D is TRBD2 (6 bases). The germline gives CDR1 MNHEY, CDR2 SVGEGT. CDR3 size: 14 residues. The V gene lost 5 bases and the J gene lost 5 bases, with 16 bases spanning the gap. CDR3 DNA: TGTGCCAGCAGTCCGCGGGGACTTCCCCACGAGCAGTACTTC. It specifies CASSPRGLPHEQYF.

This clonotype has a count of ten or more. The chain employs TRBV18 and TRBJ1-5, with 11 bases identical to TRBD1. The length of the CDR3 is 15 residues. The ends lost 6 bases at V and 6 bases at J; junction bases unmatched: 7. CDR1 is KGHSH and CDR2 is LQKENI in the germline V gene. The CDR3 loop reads CASSQGQGAIQPQHF. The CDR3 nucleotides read TGTGCCAGCTCGCAAGGACAGGGGGCAATTCAGCCCCAGCATTTT.

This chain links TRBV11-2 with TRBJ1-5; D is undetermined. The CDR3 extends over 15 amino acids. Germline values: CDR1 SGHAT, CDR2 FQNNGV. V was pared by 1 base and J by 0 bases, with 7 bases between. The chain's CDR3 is CASSLGQSSNQPQHF. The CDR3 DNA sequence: TGTGCCAGCAGCTTAGGGCAGTCTAGCAATCAGCCCCAGCATTTT.

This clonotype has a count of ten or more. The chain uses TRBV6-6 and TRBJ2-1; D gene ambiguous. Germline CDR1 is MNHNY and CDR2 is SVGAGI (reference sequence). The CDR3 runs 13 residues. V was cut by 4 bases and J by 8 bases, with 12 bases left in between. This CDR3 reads CASSSPNVDEQFF. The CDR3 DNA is TGTGCCAGCAGTTCCCCCAACGTGGATGAGCAGTTCTTC.

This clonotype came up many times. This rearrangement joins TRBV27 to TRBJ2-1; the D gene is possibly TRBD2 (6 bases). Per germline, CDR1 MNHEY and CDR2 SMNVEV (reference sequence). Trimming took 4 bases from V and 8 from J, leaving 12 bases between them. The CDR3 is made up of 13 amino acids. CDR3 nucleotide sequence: TGTGCCAGCAGTTCGACTAGTAAAGATGAGCAGTTCTTC. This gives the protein CASSSTSKDEQFF.

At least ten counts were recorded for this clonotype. The CDR3 reads CASRGPNGLEQYF. The CDR3, as DNA: TGTGCCAGCCGAGGACCGAATGGCCTCGAGCAGTACTTC. The gene calls are TRBV27 and TRBJ2-7; D unclear. CDR1 and CDR2 (germline): MNHEY, SMNVEV (reference sequence). The length of the CDR3 is 13 residues. V lost 8 bases, J lost 6 bases, and 17 bases lay in between.

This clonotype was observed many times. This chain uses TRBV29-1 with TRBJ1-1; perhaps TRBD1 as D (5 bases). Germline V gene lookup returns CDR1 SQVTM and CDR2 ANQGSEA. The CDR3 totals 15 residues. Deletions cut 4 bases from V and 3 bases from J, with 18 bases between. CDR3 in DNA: TGCAGCGTTGTCGGGACCTTCTCCGGGGACACTGAAGCTTTCTTT. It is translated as CSVVGTFSGDTEAFF.

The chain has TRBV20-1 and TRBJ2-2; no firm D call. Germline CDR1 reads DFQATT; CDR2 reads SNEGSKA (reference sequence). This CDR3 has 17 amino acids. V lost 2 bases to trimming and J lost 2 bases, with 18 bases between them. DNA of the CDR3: TGCAGTGCTAGACAATTTGGGCGGTGGGGTAACACCGGGGAGCTGTTTTTT. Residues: CSARQFGRWGNTGELFF.

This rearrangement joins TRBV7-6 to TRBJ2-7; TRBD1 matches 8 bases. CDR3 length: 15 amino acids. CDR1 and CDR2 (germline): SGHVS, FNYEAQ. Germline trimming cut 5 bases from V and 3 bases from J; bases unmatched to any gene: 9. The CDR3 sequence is CASSQGTGGNYEQYF. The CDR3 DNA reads TGTGCCAGCAGCCAAGGTACAGGGGGAAACTACGAGCAGTACTTC. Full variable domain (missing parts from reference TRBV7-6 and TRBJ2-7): GAGVSQSPRYKVTKRGQDVALRCDPISGHVSLYWYRQALGQGPEFLTYFNYEAQQDKSGLPNDRFSAERPEGSISTLTIQRTEQRDSAMYRCASSQGTGGNYEQYFGPGTRLTVT.

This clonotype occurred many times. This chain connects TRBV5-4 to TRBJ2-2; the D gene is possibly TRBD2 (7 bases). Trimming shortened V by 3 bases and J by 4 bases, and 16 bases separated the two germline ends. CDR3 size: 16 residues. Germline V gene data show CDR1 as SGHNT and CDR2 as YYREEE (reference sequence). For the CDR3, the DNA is TGTGCCAGCAGCTCACTTGCGGGGGACATCACCGGGGAGCTGTTTTTT. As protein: CASSSLAGDITGELFF.

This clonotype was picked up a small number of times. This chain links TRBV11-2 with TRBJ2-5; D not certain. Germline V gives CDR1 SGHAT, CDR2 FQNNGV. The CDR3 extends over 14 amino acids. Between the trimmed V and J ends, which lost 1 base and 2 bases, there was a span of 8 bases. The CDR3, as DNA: TGTGCCAGCAGCTTAGGATTGGAACAAGAGACCCAGTACTTC. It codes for CASSLGLEQETQYF.

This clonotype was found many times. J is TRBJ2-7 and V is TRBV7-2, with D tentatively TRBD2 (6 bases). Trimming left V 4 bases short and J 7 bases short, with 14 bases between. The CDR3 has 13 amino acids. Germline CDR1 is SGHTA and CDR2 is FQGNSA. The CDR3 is CASSSRAGGEQYF. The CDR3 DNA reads TGTGCCAGCAGCTCCCGTGCTGGGGGGGAGCAGTACTTC.

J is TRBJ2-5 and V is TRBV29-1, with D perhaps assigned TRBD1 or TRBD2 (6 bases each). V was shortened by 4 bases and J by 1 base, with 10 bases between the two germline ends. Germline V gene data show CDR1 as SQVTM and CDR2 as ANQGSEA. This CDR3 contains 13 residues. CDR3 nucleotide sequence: TGCAGCGTTGGGAGGGGGACCCAAGAGACCCAGTACTTC. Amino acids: CSVGRGTQETQYF.

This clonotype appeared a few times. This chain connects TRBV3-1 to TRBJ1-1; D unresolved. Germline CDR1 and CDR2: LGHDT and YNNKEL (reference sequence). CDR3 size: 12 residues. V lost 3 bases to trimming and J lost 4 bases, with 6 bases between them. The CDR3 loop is CASSHLGTEAFF. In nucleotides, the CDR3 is TGTGCCAGCAGCCACCTAGGCACTGAAGCTTTCTTT.

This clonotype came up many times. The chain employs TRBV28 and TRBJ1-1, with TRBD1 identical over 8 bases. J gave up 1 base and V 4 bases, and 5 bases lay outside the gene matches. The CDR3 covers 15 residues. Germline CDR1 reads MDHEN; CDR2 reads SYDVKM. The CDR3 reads CASSSPGQGNTEAFF. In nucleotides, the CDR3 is TGTGCCAGCAGTTCACCCGGACAGGGGAACACTGAAGCTTTCTTT.

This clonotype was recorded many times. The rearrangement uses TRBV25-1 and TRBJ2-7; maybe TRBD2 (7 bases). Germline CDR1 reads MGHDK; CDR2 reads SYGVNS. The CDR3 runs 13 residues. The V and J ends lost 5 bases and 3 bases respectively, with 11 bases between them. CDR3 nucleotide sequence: TGTGCCAGCAGTAGGGGAGGGGGCTACGAGCAGTACTTC. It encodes CASSRGGGYEQYF.

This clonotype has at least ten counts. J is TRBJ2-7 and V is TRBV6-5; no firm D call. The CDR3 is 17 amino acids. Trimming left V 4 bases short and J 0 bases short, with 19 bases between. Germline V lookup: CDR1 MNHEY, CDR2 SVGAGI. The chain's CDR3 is CASSSLTKTPSSYEQYF. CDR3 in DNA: TGTGCCAGCAGTTCTCTAACTAAGACACCAAGCTCCTACGAGCAGTACTTC.

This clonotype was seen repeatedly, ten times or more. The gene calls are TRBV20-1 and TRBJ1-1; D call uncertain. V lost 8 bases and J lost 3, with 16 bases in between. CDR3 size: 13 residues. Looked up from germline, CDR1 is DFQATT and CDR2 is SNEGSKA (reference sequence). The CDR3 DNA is TGCAGTACTCGGGCGCCCTCGTACACTGAAGCTTTCTTT. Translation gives CSTRAPSYTEAFF.

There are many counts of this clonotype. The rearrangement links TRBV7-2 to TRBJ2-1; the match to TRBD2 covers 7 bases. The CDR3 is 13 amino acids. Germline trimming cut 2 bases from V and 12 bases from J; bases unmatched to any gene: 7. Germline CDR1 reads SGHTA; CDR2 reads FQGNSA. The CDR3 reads CASSLQGLAVQFF. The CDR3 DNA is TGTGCCAGCAGCTTACAGGGCCTAGCGGTGCAGTTCTTC.

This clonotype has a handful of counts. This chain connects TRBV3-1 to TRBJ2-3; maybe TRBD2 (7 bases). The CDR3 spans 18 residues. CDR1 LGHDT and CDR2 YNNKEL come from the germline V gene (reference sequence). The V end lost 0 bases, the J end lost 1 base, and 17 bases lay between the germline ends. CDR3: CASSQDLFGGAGTDTQYF. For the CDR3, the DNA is TGTGCCAGCAGCCAAGATCTCTTTGGGGGGGCTGGCACAGATACGCAGTATTTT.

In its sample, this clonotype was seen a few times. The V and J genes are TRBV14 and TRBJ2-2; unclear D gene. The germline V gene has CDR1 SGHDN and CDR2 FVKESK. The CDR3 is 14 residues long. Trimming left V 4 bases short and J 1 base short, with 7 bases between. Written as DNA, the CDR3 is TGTGCCAGCAGCCGGGCAGGGAACACCGGGGAGCTGTTTTTT. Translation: CASSRAGNTGELFF. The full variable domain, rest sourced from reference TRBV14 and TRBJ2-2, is EAGVTQFPSHSVIEKGQTVTLRCDPISGHDNLYWYRRVMGKEIKFLLHFVKESKQDESGMPNNRFLAERTGGTYSTLKVQPAELEDSGVYFCASSRAGNTGELFFGEGSRLTVL.

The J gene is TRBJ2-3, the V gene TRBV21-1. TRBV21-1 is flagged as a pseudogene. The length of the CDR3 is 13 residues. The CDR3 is CASSSPTGDTQYF. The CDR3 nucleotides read TGTGCCAGCAGCAGCCCGACCGGAGATACGCAGTATTTT.

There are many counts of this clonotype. DNA of the CDR3: TGTGCCAGCTCACCTAGTTCGTTGCAGGGACTCAACTCTGGAAACACCATATATTTT. Protein: CASSPSSLQGLNSGNTIYF. The chain joins TRBV18 to TRBJ1-3, with a tentative D call TRBD1 (5 bases). The length of the CDR3 is 19 residues. Trimming shortened V by 3 bases and J by 0 bases, and 21 bases separated the two germline ends. CDR1 KGHSH and CDR2 LQKENI come from the germline V gene.

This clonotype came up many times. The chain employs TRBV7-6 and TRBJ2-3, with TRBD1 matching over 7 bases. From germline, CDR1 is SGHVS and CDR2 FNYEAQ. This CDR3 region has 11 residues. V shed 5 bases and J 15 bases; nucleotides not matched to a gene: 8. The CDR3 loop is CASSANRGQYF. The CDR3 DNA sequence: TGTGCCAGCAGCGCCAACAGGGGCCAATATTTT.

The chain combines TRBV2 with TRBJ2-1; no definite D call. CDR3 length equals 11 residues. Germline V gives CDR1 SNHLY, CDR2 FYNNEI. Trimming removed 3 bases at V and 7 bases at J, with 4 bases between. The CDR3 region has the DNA TGTGCCAGCAGTGATCGGAATGAGCAGTTCTTC. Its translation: CASSDRNEQFF.

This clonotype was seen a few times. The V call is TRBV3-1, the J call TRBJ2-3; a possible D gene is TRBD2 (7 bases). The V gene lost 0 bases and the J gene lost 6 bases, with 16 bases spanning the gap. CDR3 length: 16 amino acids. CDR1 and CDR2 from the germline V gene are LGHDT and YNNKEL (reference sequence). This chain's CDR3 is CASSQDAPGGLDTQYF. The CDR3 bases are TGTGCCAGCAGCCAAGATGCCCCGGGGGGCTTGGATACGCAGTATTTT.